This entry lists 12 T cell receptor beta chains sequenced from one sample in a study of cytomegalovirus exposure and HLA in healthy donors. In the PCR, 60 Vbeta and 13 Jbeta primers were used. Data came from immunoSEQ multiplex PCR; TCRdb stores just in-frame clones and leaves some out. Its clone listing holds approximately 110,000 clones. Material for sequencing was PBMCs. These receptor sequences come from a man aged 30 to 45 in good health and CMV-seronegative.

The DNA of the CDR3 is TGCGCCAGTAGGGACGGGGGACCGGGACAGGACACCTATGGCTACACCTTC. This sequence encodes CASRDGGPGQDTYGYTF. The chain is built from TRBV5-1 and TRBJ1-2; 8 bases line up with TRBD1. Germline loops: CDR1 SGHRS, CDR2 YFSETQ. The CDR3 extends over 17 amino acids. Losses at the gene ends were 8 bases for V and 4 bases for J; bases not matched to a gene: 19.

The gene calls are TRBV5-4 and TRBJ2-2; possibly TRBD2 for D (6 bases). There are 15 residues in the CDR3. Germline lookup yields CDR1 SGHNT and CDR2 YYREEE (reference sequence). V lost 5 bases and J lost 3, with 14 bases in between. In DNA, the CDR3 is TGTGCCAGCAGAAGGGACTTGGCGGACACCGGGGAGCTGTTTTTT. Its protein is CASRRDLADTGELFF.

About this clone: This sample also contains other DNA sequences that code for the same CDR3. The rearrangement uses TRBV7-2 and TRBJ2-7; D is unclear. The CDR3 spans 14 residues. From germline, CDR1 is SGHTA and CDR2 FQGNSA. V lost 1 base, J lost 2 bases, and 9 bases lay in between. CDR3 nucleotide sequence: TGTGCCAGCAGCTTAGGAACTGGGCCCTACGAGCAGTACTTC. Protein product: CASSLGTGPYEQYF.

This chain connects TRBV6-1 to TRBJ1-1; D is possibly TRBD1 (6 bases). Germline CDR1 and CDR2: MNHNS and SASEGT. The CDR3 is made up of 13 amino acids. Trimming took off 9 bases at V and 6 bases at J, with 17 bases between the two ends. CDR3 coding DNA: TGTGCCAGGGAGGGGGGGGTCCACGCTGAAGCTTTCTTT. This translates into CAREGGVHAEAFF.

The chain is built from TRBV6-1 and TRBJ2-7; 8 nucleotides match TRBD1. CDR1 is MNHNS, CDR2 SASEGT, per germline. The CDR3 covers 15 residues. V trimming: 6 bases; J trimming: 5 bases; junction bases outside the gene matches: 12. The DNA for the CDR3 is TGTGCCAGCAGGGGCTGGACGACAGGGGATAACGAGCAGTACTTC. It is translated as CASRGWTTGDNEQYF.

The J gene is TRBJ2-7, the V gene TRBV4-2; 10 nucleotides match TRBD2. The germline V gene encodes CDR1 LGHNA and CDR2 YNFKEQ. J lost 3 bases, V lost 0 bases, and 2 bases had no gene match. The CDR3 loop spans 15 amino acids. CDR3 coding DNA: TGTGCCAGCAGCCAAGAAGCGGGGGGGAACTACGAGCAGTACTTC. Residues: CASSQEAGGNYEQYF.

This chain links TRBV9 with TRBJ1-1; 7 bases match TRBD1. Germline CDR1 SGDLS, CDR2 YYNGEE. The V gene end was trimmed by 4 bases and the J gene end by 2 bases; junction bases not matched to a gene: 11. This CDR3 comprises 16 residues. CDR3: CASSPRTRQGNTEAFF. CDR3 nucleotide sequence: TGTGCCAGCAGCCCCAGGACCAGACAGGGTAACACTGAAGCTTTCTTT.

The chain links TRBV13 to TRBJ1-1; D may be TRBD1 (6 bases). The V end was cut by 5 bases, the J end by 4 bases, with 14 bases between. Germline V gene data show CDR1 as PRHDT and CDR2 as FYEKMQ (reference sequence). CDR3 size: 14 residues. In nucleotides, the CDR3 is TGTGCCAGCAGCAACCGAGAAGGGGGCACTGAAGCTTTCTTT. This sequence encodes CASSNREGGTEAFF.

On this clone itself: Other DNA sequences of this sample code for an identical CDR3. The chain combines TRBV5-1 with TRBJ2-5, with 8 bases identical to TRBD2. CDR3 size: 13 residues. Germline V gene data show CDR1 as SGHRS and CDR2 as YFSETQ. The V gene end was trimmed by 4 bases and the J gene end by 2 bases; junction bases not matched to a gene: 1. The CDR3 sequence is CASSPGGQETQYF. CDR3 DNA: TGCGCCAGCAGCCCGGGGGGGCAAGAGACCCAGTACTTC. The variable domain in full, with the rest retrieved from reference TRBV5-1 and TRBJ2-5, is KAGVTQTPRYLIKTRGQQVTLSCSPISGHRSVSWYQQTPGQGLQFLFEYFSETQRNKGNFPGRFSGRQFSNSRSEMNVSTLELGDSALYLCASSPGGQETQYFGPGTRLLVL.

CDR3 DNA sequence: TGTGCCATTAGGGGGAACACTGAAGCTTTCTTT. This translates into CAIRGNTEAFF. The rearrangement links TRBV10-3 to TRBJ1-1, with D possibly TRBD1 on 5 matching bases. Trimming left V 9 bases short and J 1 base short, with 6 bases between. CDR1 ENHRY and CDR2 SYGVKD come from the germline V gene. The CDR3 extends over 11 amino acids.

CDR3 loop: CASRPTGSGEQYF. DNA of the CDR3: TGTGCCAGTAGACCGACAGGGAGTGGCGAGCAGTACTTC. The chain employs TRBV19 and TRBJ2-7; 7 bases fit TRBD1. Germline CDR1 LNHDA, CDR2 SQIVND (reference sequence). The J segment lost 6 bases and the V segment lost 6 bases, leaving 8 bases of the junction unmatched. CDR3 length: 13 amino acids.

The CDR3 nucleotides are TGTGCCTGGAGTGGAGACAGTCCTGAAGCTTTCTTT. This gives the protein CAWSGDSPEAFF. The chain is built from TRBV30 and TRBJ1-1; maybe TRBD1 (5 bases). V lost 1 base and J 6 bases, leaving 9 bases between the germline ends. The CDR3 contains 12 residues. Germline-derived CDR1 and CDR2 are GTSNPN and SVGIG (reference sequence).